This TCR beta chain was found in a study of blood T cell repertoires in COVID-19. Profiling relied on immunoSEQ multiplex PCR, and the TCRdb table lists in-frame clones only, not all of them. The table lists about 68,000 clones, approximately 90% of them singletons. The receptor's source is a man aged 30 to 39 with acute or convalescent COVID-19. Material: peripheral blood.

The CDR3 DNA is TGTGCCAGTAGTACCGGGACAGGGGACTACGAGCAGTACTTC. Residues: CASSTGTGDYEQYF. The chain carries TRBV19 and TRBJ2-7; TRBD1 matches at 10 bases. This CDR3 is built from 14 residues. Germline CDR1 and CDR2: LNHDA and SQIVND (reference sequence). V gave up 4 bases and J gave up 3 bases; unmatched junction bases: 3.